The 32 T cell receptor beta chains below come from one sample, sequenced in a study of neurological immune-mediated disorders. Each CDR3 protein gets one entry after TCRdb re-called the 5' RACE reads with MiXCR. Altogether 40,000 or so distinct CDR3 sequences are present, around 5% being singletons, with the ten largest covering roughly 9%. The specimen sequenced was CD4+ T cells from blood. The source is a man between 18 and 29 years old in good health.

This clonotype was recorded many times. The gene calls are TRBV6-1 and TRBJ1-5, with D perhaps TRBD1 (6 bases). CDR3 length equals 12 residues. In germline, CDR1 is MNHNS, CDR2 SASEGT. Trimming shortened V by 6 bases and J by 7 bases, and 10 bases separated the two germline ends. The CDR3 DNA reads TGTGCCAGCAGGAGGGGGGACCAGCCCCAGCATTTT. Amino acids: CASRRGDQPQHF.

The gene calls are TRBV5-1 and TRBJ2-2; D gene unclear. V was cut by 3 bases and J by 6 bases, with 12 bases left in between. The V gene's germline CDR1 is SGHRS and CDR2 YFSETQ. This CDR3 comprises 14 residues. The CDR3 loop is CASSYPDRAGELFF. The CDR3 bases are TGCGCCAGCAGCTACCCGGACCGGGCCGGGGAGCTGTTTTTT.

This clonotype came up many times. The rearrangement uses TRBV6-5 and TRBJ2-3; D is ambiguous. Trimming cost V 2 bases and J 2 bases, with 11 bases left between them. This CDR3 is built from 15 residues. CDR1 and CDR2 (germline): MNHEY, SVGAGI. The CDR3 sequence is CASSYGSYYTDTQYF. For the CDR3, the DNA is TGTGCCAGCAGTTACGGGTCCTACTACACAGATACGCAGTATTTT.

This clonotype was counted at least ten times. The rearrangement links TRBV5-1 to TRBJ1-5; possible D gene TRBD1, 5 bases. The germline V gene encodes CDR1 SGHRS and CDR2 YFSETQ. CDR3 length: 15 amino acids. Trimming took off 4 bases at V and 0 bases at J, with 11 bases between the two ends. CDR3: CASSPNTGSNQPQHF. For the CDR3, the DNA is TGCGCCAGCAGCCCGAATACAGGTAGCAATCAGCCCCAGCATTTT.

This clonotype came up many times. This sequence joins TRBV18 and TRBJ2-7; possibly TRBD2 for D (6 bases). The germline gives CDR1 KGHSH, CDR2 LQKENI. The germline V and J ends were trimmed by 2 bases and 0 bases, with 8 bases remaining between them. CDR3 length equals 14 residues. CDR3 loop: CASSPAGSSYEQYF. The CDR3 nucleotides read TGTGCCAGCTCACCAGCGGGAAGCTCCTACGAGCAGTACTTC.

This clonotype was seen ten or more times. The rearrangement links TRBV5-6 to TRBJ1-6; D is possibly TRBD1 (5 bases). The CDR3 totals 14 residues. Germline V gene data show CDR1 as SGHDT and CDR2 as YYEEEE. V lost 3 bases and J lost 8, with 12 bases in between. DNA of the CDR3: TGTGCCAGCAGCTCATGGGGACCGGATTCACCCCTCCACTTT. It encodes CASSSWGPDSPLHF.

This clonotype was recorded many times. The J gene is TRBJ1-2, the V gene TRBV7-9, with D perhaps matching TRBD1 (6 bases). The CDR3 loop spans 16 amino acids. Trimming took 4 bases from V and 1 from J, leaving 16 bases between them. Germline CDR1 is SEHNR and CDR2 is FQNEAQ (reference sequence). The CDR3 DNA sequence: TGTGCCAGCAGCTCCGAACAGGGTGGAAATAACTATGGCTACACCTTC. Residues: CASSSEQGGNNYGYTF.

This clonotype has ten or more counts. The chain uses TRBV7-2 and TRBJ2-3, with D perhaps assigned TRBD1 or TRBD2 (5 bases each). Germline V gene lookup returns CDR1 SGHTA and CDR2 FQGNSA. The V end was cut by 7 bases, the J end by 0 bases, with 20 bases between. The CDR3 runs to 17 residues. The CDR3 bases are TGTGCCAGCACCCGATTGGGGGTCTGGAGGAGCACAGATACGCAGTATTTT. Its protein product is CASTRLGVWRSTDTQYF.

This clonotype was observed at least ten times. The chain is built from TRBV7-8 and TRBJ2-3; D gene uncertain. V lost 0 bases and J 9 bases, leaving 7 bases between the germline ends. This CDR3 has 12 amino acids. Germline V gene sequence: CDR1 SGHVS, CDR2 FQNEAQ. DNA for the CDR3: TGTGCCAGCAGCTTAGCGTACCTGACGCAGTATTTT. Protein sequence: CASSLAYLTQYF. Combining the CDR3 with reference TRBV7-8 and TRBJ2-3 gives the whole variable domain GAGVSQSPRYKVAKRGQDVALRCDPISGHVSLFWYQQALGQGPEFLTYFQNEAQLDKSGLPSDRFFAERPEGSVSTLKIQRTQQEDSAVYLCASSLAYLTQYFGPGTRLTVL.

This clonotype was seen ten or more times. The gene calls are TRBV7-2 and TRBJ2-5; D is possibly TRBD2 (7 bases). Germline V gives CDR1 SGHTA, CDR2 FQGNSA. With 3 bases removed from V and 5 bases from J, the gap between germline ends came to 16 bases. This CDR3 has 15 amino acids. CDR3 loop: CASSFVGGPGETQYF. The CDR3 coding sequence is TGTGCCAGCAGCTTCGTGGGGGGGCCGGGGGAGACCCAGTACTTC.

This clonotype has at least ten counts. The chain carries TRBV6-2 or TRBV6-3 and TRBJ1-5, with no clear D. Trimming left V 10 bases short and J 2 bases short, with 12 bases between. The V gene's germline CDR1 is MNHEY and CDR2 SVGEGT. This CDR3 comprises 13 residues. The CDR3 nucleotides read TGTGCCACCAGGAGGGATGGCAATCAGCCCCAGCATTTT. Its protein is CATRRDGNQPQHF.

This chain joins TRBV6-5 and TRBJ2-3, with D possibly called TRBD1 or TRBD2 (5 bases each). This CDR3 comprises 12 residues. Germline assignment: CDR1 MNHEY and CDR2 SVGAGI. The V gene lost 8 bases and the J gene lost 2 bases, with 8 bases spanning the gap. The CDR3 DNA is TGTGCCAGCGGGGGAAACACAGATACGCAGTATTTT. Its translation is CASGGNTDTQYF.

This clonotype was counted at least ten times. A much larger clone lies one base from this, so it may be a read error. This chain joins TRBV5-1 and TRBJ1-3; 8 bases align to TRBD1. This CDR3 is 18 amino acids long. V shed 4 bases and J 0 bases; nucleotides not matched to a gene: 12. The V gene's germline CDR1 is SGHRS and CDR2 YFSETQ. In DNA, the CDR3 is TGCGCCAGCAGCCAGGAGGCAGGGGGCGCCCCCTCTGGAAACACCATATATTTT. It is translated as CASSQEAGGAPSGNTIYF.

This clonotype came up many times. This chain joins TRBV7-9 and TRBJ1-1; 7 nucleotides line up with TRBD1. Unmatched junction bases numbered 5, after V lost 5 bases and J lost 8 bases. The CDR3 consists of 12 residues. CDR1 and CDR2 from the germline V gene are SEHNR and FQNEAQ (reference sequence). The CDR3: CASSRGTAEAFF. The CDR3 DNA follows: TGTGCCAGCAGCCGAGGGACAGCCGAAGCTTTCTTT. Complete variable domain (other parts from reference TRBV7-9 and TRBJ1-1): DTGVSQNPRHKITKRGQNVTFRCDPISEHNRLYWYRQTLGQGPEFLTYFQNEAQLEKSRLLSDRFSAERPKGSFSTLEIQRTEQGDSAMYLCASSRGTAEAFFGQGTRLTVV.

This clonotype was seen at least ten times. This rearrangement joins TRBV10-3 to TRBJ1-5; 10 nucleotides match TRBD1. The J segment lost 6 bases and the V segment lost 3 bases, leaving 5 bases of the junction unmatched. The CDR3 extends over 15 amino acids. Germline CDR1 and CDR2: ENHRY and SYGVKD. The CDR3 nucleotides are TGTGCCATCAGTGAACAGACAGGGGGCGGTCAGCCCCAGCATTTT. This gives the protein CAISEQTGGGQPQHF.

This clonotype was observed many times. V gene TRBV5-1 combines with J gene TRBJ2-7; D unclear. Germline V gene lookup returns CDR1 SGHRS and CDR2 YFSETQ. CDR3 length equals 13 residues. Between the trimmed V and J ends, which lost 3 bases and 0 bases, there was a span of 7 bases. The CDR3 coding sequence is TGCGCCAGCAGCTACGGCCCCTCCTACGAGCAGTACTTC. Protein sequence: CASSYGPSYEQYF.

This clonotype was recorded at least ten times. The gene calls are TRBV5-6 and TRBJ2-6; no firm D call. Germline loops: CDR1 SGHDT, CDR2 YYEEEE. This CDR3 comprises 14 residues. Trimming pared 2 bases from V and 0 bases from J, leaving 3 bases between. The CDR3 coding sequence is TGTGCCAGCAGCTTCCTCTCTGGGGCCAACGTCCTGACTTTC. This encodes CASSFLSGANVLTF. The whole variable domain, filled in from reference TRBV5-6 and TRBJ2-6, reads DAGVTQSPTHLIKTRGQQVTLRCSPKSGHDTVSWYQQALGQGPQFIFQYYEEEERQRGNFPDRFSGHQFPNYSSELNVNALLLGDSALYLCASSFLSGANVLTFGAGSRLTVL.

This clonotype occurred many times. V gene TRBV20-1 combines with J gene TRBJ1-1; D perhaps matches TRBD1 (5 bases). CDR3 length equals 14 residues. Trimming took 5 bases from V and 5 from J, leaving 18 bases between them. Germline CDR1 and CDR2: DFQATT and SNEGSKA (reference sequence). The CDR3 loop reads CSADLGGTQTEAFF. Here the CDR3 DNA reads TGCAGTGCTGACCTCGGGGGGACGCAGACTGAAGCTTTCTTT.

This clonotype has at least ten counts. The chain has TRBV5-1 and TRBJ2-2, with D possibly matching TRBD2 (6 bases). The CDR3 is 16 residues long. CDR1 SGHRS and CDR2 YFSETQ come from the germline V gene. Trimming stripped 6 bases from V and 0 bases from J, with 15 bases between. The CDR3 region has the DNA TGCGCCAGCACCCTACTGGGGGGAACGAACACCGGGGAGCTGTTTTTT. It specifies CASTLLGGTNTGELFF. The full variable domain, its missing parts supplied by reference TRBV5-1 and TRBJ2-2, is KAGVTQTPRYLIKTRGQQVTLSCSPISGHRSVSWYQQTPGQGLQFLFEYFSETQRNKGNFPGRFSGRQFSNSRSEMNVSTLELGDSALYLCASTLLGGTNTGELFFGEGSRLTVL.

This clonotype was seen many times. V gene TRBV5-1 combines with J gene TRBJ1-2; TRBD1 might be the D (5 bases). CDR3 length: 12 amino acids. V lost 2 bases and J 8 bases, leaving 10 bases between the germline ends. Germline V gene data show CDR1 as SGHRS and CDR2 as YFSETQ. The CDR3 region has the DNA TGCGCCAGCAGCTTCGCCGGGGGGGGCTACACCTTC. Encoded protein: CASSFAGGGYTF. Variable domain in full (rest from reference TRBV5-1 and TRBJ1-2): KAGVTQTPRYLIKTRGQQVTLSCSPISGHRSVSWYQQTPGQGLQFLFEYFSETQRNKGNFPGRFSGRQFSNSRSEMNVSTLELGDSALYLCASSFAGGGYTFGSGTRLTVV.

This clonotype was recorded many times. The chain joins TRBV5-5 to TRBJ1-1; D is possibly TRBD1 (6 bases). The germline CDR1 and CDR2 sequences are SGHKS and YYEKEE (reference sequence). Deletions cut 4 bases from V and 5 bases from J, with 15 bases between. CDR3 length: 14 residues. The DNA for the CDR3 is TGTGCCAGCAGCCGGGAGGGGGGAAGGACTGAAGCTTTCTTT. This codes for CASSREGGRTEAFF.

This clonotype was counted many times. V and J are TRBV5-1 and TRBJ2-7, with D possibly TRBD1 on 6 matching bases. This CDR3 is built from 14 residues. The V end was cut by 4 bases, the J end by 2 bases, with 13 bases between. From germline, CDR1 is SGHRS and CDR2 YFSETQ. The CDR3 nucleotides are TGCGCCAGCAGCACCGAACAGGGTACCTACGAGCAGTACTTC. This sequence encodes CASSTEQGTYEQYF.

In this sample, this clonotype turned up many times. The V and J genes are TRBV7-9 and TRBJ1-2; no clear D. The length of the CDR3 is 17 residues. Per germline, CDR1 SEHNR and CDR2 FQNEAQ (reference sequence). The ends were cut back, 2 bases at V and 5 bases at J, with 21 bases in the middle. Written as DNA, the CDR3 is TGTGCCAGCAGCTTATCTCGTCTAGTTGATCTGGCATATGGCTACACCTTC. Amino acids: CASSLSRLVDLAYGYTF.

In this sample, this clonotype turned up many times. The chain links TRBV5-1 to TRBJ2-7, with D tentatively TRBD2 (5 bases). The V end lost 4 bases, the J end lost 3 bases, and 17 bases lay between the germline ends. The germline V gene encodes CDR1 SGHRS and CDR2 YFSETQ. The CDR3 has 15 amino acids. The CDR3 nucleotides read TGCGCCAGCAGCCCCCCCGAACCGGGAAGCTACGAGCAGTACTTC. It codes for CASSPPEPGSYEQYF.

This clonotype appeared many times. The V and J genes are TRBV29-1 and TRBJ2-1; 9 bases agree with TRBD1. This CDR3 contains 14 residues. V was clipped by 6 bases and J by 7 bases; unmatched bases: 10. CDR1 is SQVTM, CDR2 ANQGSEA, per germline. The CDR3 nucleotides are TGCAGCGTCCCCAACCGGGACAGGGTAAATGAGCAGTTCTTC. Protein product: CSVPNRDRVNEQFF.

This clonotype occurred many times. J is TRBJ2-5 and V is TRBV9; D not certain. V was pared by 0 bases and J by 4 bases, with 10 bases between. The CDR3 runs 14 residues. From germline, CDR1 is SGDLS and CDR2 YYNGEE. The CDR3 nucleotides are TGTGCCAGCAGCGTAGGGGTGATAGCAGAGACCCAGTACTTC. It is translated as CASSVGVIAETQYF.

This clonotype was counted at least ten times. The V and J genes are TRBV20-1 and TRBJ2-7, with a tentative D call TRBD2 (5 bases). V gave up 3 bases and J gave up 1 base, with 16 bases separating them. CDR1 is DFQATT, CDR2 SNEGSKA, per germline (reference sequence). The CDR3 contains 15 residues. CDR3 nucleotides: TGCAGTGCTAGTTCGTTCGGGGTCGGATCCTACGAGCAGTACTTC. The encoded protein is CSASSFGVGSYEQYF.

Turning to this clonotype: Without the conserved terminal phenylalanine or tryptophan, this CDR3 likely stems from a read error. The V and J genes are TRBV28 and TRBJ2-2, with D uncertain. Germline loops: CDR1 MDHEN, CDR2 SYDVKM. The CDR3 is 13 amino acids. The CDR3 sequence: CVSSLSGIGELFS. The CDR3 bases are TGTGTCAGCAGTCTGTCTGGGATAGGGGAGCTGTTTTCT.

This clonotype has at least ten counts. The chain carries TRBV11-2 and TRBJ2-3; D remains unclear. The CDR3 has 13 residues. CDR1 is SGHAT, CDR2 FQNNGV, per germline. The ends were cut back, 2 bases at V and 5 bases at J, with 8 bases in the middle. This CDR3 reads CASSLSSLDTQYF. In DNA form, the CDR3 reads TGTGCCAGCAGCTTATCGTCATTAGATACGCAGTATTTT.

This clonotype was seen many times. The rearrangement uses TRBV20-1 and TRBJ1-5; 7 bases fit TRBD1. This CDR3 is 12 amino acids long. The germline V gene encodes CDR1 DFQATT and CDR2 SNEGSKA (reference sequence). J lost 6 bases, V lost 6 bases, and 5 bases had no gene match. CDR3 sequence: CSATTGTQPQHF. CDR3 coding DNA: TGCAGTGCAACGACAGGGACTCAGCCCCAGCATTTT.

At least ten counts were recorded for this clonotype. This chain links TRBV7-2 with TRBJ1-5; perhaps TRBD1 as D (5 bases). Germline V lookup: CDR1 SGHTA, CDR2 FQGNSA. The V and J ends lost 2 bases and 2 bases respectively, with 13 bases between them. This CDR3 is built from 16 residues. The CDR3 nucleotides are TGTGCCAGCAGCTTATACGGGGCGGCGGGCAATCAGCCCCAGCATTTT. It is translated as CASSLYGAAGNQPQHF.

The sample holds many counts of this clonotype. The J gene is TRBJ1-2, the V gene TRBV18, with D possibly matching TRBD1 (5 bases). Trimming shortened V by 3 bases and J by 4 bases, and 15 bases separated the two germline ends. From germline, CDR1 is KGHSH and CDR2 LQKENI. The CDR3 runs 15 residues. The CDR3 DNA reads TGTGCCAGCTCACCGGGACGCCAGAATGGCTATGGCTACACCTTC. This gives the protein CASSPGRQNGYGYTF.